The 24 T cell receptor beta chains presented below share a single source sample, sequenced in a study of response to subunit inactivated influenza vaccine. One entry per CDR3 protein, called by TCRdb with MiXCR from the RT-PCR reads. The repertoire holds some 570,000 distinct CDR3 sequences, with about 11% as singletons. The sample was also linked to a second study, of T cells expressing NK-cell markers. That source notes: Synthesis of TCR beta cDNA relied on 5'RACE template switching carrying UMIs.

The specimen comprised PBMCs from blood, sampled on the day of vaccination. The receptor source for this set is a middle-aged man who received an inactivated influenza vaccine.

The CDR3 protein is CSSTRGGEETQYF. Written as DNA, the CDR3 is TGCAGCTCAACAAGGGGGGGAGAAGAGACCCAGTACTTC. This chain uses TRBV20-1 with TRBJ2-5; possibly TRBD2 for D (7 bases). Per the germline V gene, CDR1 is DFQATT and CDR2 is SNEGSKA (reference sequence). The CDR3 contains 13 residues.

This clonotype has more than one count but fewer than ten. The chain uses TRBV6-5 and TRBJ1-1; weak D call: TRBD1 (6 bases). The CDR3 contains 16 residues. V lost 2 bases, J lost 0 bases, and 13 bases lay in between. CDR1 and CDR2 from the germline V gene are MNHEY and SVGAGI. DNA of the CDR3: TGTGCCAGCAGTTACCGGAAAGGGGGATTGAACACTGAAGCTTTCTTT. As protein: CASSYRKGGLNTEAFF.

This chain links TRBV4-1 with TRBJ2-5, with D possibly TRBD2 on 6 matching bases. This CDR3 spans 17 amino acids. The germline V gene encodes CDR1 MGHRA and CDR2 YSYEKL. V gave up 3 bases and J gave up 2 bases, with 19 bases separating them. The DNA of the CDR3 is TGCGCCAGCAGCCACCGAAGACTGGGACTGATACAAGAGACCCAGTACTTC. Translated, it gives CASSHRRLGLIQETQYF.

This clonotype was counted between two and nine times. This rearrangement joins TRBV12-3 or TRBV12-4 to TRBJ2-7; D remains unclear. The CDR3 loop spans 14 amino acids. The V gene lost 2 bases and the J gene lost 3 bases, with 11 bases spanning the gap. The CDR3 DNA is TGTGCCAGCAGTTTAACCGGGTCCGGCTACGAGCAGTACTTC. Encoded protein: CASSLTGSGYEQYF.

This clonotype was detected ten times or more. The CDR3 spells CSARKQGALNTIYF. CDR3 sequence (DNA): TGCAGTGCTAGAAAACAGGGGGCCTTAAACACCATATATTTT. This chain connects TRBV20-1 to TRBJ1-3, with 9 nucleotides matching TRBD1. The CDR3 totals 14 residues. CDR1 and CDR2 from the germline V gene are DFQATT and SNEGSKA (reference sequence). V gave up 2 bases and J gave up 6 bases; unmatched junction bases: 5.

Only a few counts were recorded for this clonotype. The J gene is TRBJ1-6, the V gene TRBV6-1, with 8 bases fitting TRBD1. Trimming took 5 bases from V and 9 from J; bases not matched to a gene: 12. The CDR3 loop spans 16 amino acids. Germline CDR1 MNHNS, CDR2 SASEGT. The CDR3 DNA is TGTGCCAGCAGTCCCTCCAGACAGGGGTCAGGTTCACCCCTCCACTTT. Its protein product is CASSPSRQGSGSPLHF.

V usage is TRBV3-1 and J usage is TRBJ2-7; D unresolved. Trimming removed 5 bases at V and 6 bases at J, with 11 bases between. This CDR3 is 12 amino acids long. CDR1 and CDR2 (germline): LGHDT, YNNKEL (reference sequence). CDR3 amino acids: CASSAGLGEQYF. DNA for the CDR3: TGTGCCAGCAGCGCCGGGCTGGGCGAGCAGTACTTC.

V and J are TRBV20-1 and TRBJ2-7; D not certain. The CDR3 contains 10 residues. Between the trimmed V and J ends, which lost 0 bases and 5 bases, there was a span of 2 bases. The germline gives CDR1 DFQATT, CDR2 SNEGSKA (reference sequence). CDR3 residues: CSARDNEQYF. The CDR3 DNA is TGCAGTGCTAGAGACAACGAGCAGTACTTC.

The sample holds many counts of this clonotype. The chain recombines TRBV11-2 with TRBJ2-5, with D perhaps being TRBD1 or TRBD2 (6 bases each). V lost 1 base to trimming and J lost 5 bases, with 14 bases between them. The CDR3 has 15 amino acids. CDR1 and CDR2 from the germline V gene are SGHAT and FQNNGV. In DNA, the CDR3 is TGTGCCAGCAGCTTAGTAGGGGGGAGCCCGGAGACCCAGTACTTC. Residues: CASSLVGGSPETQYF.

The J gene is TRBJ2-1, the V gene TRBV19, with 10 bases aligning to TRBD2. With V trimmed by 4 bases and J by 7 bases, 10 bases remained unmatched. The CDR3 totals 16 residues. Germline V CDR1 and CDR2: LNHDA, SQIVND (reference sequence). The CDR3 region has the DNA TGTGCCAGTAGTAGTCCGGGACTAGCGTCTCGGAATGAGCAGTTCTTC. This codes for CASSSPGLASRNEQFF.

Ten or more counts support this clonotype. The V call is TRBV14, the J call TRBJ2-5; the D call may be TRBD1 or TRBD2 (5 bases each). CDR1 and CDR2 (germline): SGHDN, FVKESK. Trimming pared 5 bases from V and 9 bases from J, leaving 16 bases between. This CDR3 region has 13 residues. The CDR3 loop is CASSSGPQEAQYF. DNA for the CDR3: TGTGCCAGCAGCTCCGGTCCACAGGAGGCCCAGTACTTC.

The V and J genes are TRBV29-1 and TRBJ1-2, with D unresolved. The germline V gene has CDR1 SQVTM and CDR2 ANQGSEA. V lost 6 bases to trimming and J lost 4 bases, with 15 bases between them. The CDR3 is 13 amino acids. The CDR3 loop is CSVSIVGGYGYTF. The CDR3 DNA reads as TGCAGCGTCTCCATCGTAGGTGGCTATGGCTACACCTTC.

V is TRBV20-1 and J is TRBJ1-1; no definite D call. The CDR3 sequence is 13 residues long. Germline V lookup: CDR1 DFQATT, CDR2 SNEGSKA (reference sequence). CDR3 sequence reads: CIGPDDTNTEAFF. The DNA for the CDR3 is TGCATAGGCCCAGACGACACCAACACTGAAGCTTTCTTT.

This clonotype was recorded a few times. The rearrangement joins TRBV4-3 to TRBJ2-5; 7 nucleotides match TRBD1. This CDR3 region has 14 residues. Trimming cost V 2 bases and J 4 bases; bases outside gene matches: 4. Germline CDR1 and CDR2: LGHNA and YSLEER. For the CDR3, the DNA is TGCGCCAGCAGCCAATTACAGGGGTCAGAGACCCAGTACTTC. Translating it yields CASSQLQGSETQYF.

Only a few counts were recorded for this clonotype. The gene calls are TRBV18 and TRBJ1-4; no firm D call. Germline V lookup: CDR1 KGHSH, CDR2 LQKENI. The CDR3 length is 15 residues. Trimming stripped 0 bases from V and 8 bases from J, with 13 bases between. Written as DNA, the CDR3 is TGTGCCAGCTCACCACCTATGTCAGAAGGAGAAAAACTGTTTTTT. Its protein is CASSPPMSEGEKLFF.

This clonotype was picked up a small number of times. The chain uses TRBV5-5 and TRBJ2-7, with 9 positions matching TRBD2. The germline gives CDR1 SGHKS, CDR2 YYEKEE (reference sequence). CDR3 length: 15 amino acids. After removal of 4 bases from V and 1 base from J, the junction contained 6 bases not matched to a gene. CDR3 DNA: TGTGCCAGCAGCCAGCAGCGGGGGGAATCCTACGAGCAGTACTTC. This sequence encodes CASSQQRGESYEQYF.

In its sample, this clonotype was seen a few times. The chain carries TRBV20-1 and TRBJ2-1; 11 bases align to TRBD2. Germline loops: CDR1 DFQATT, CDR2 SNEGSKA (reference sequence). The CDR3 is made up of 13 amino acids. V gave up 5 bases and J gave up 6 bases; unmatched junction bases: 3. As DNA, the CDR3 is TGCAGTGCTCTGGGACTAGCGGTCAATGAGCAGTTCTTC. Translating it yields CSALGLAVNEQFF.

The chain carries TRBV7-9 and TRBJ2-5, with 8 nucleotides matching TRBD2. This CDR3 is 15 amino acids long. V shed 4 bases, J shed 5 bases, and the junction held 9 bases outside the gene matches. Germline CDR1 SEHNR, CDR2 FQNEAQ (reference sequence). The DNA for the CDR3 is TGTGCCAGCAGCTACCTCGGGGGGGCTCGGGAGACCCAGTACTTC. Translating gives CASSYLGGARETQYF.

The chain joins TRBV6-1 to TRBJ2-2; D may match TRBD1 or TRBD2 (5 bases each). CDR1 is MNHNS and CDR2 is SASEGT in the germline V gene. The CDR3 consists of 14 residues. V lost 7 bases and J lost 7, with 16 bases in between. CDR3: CASIPGPGYGELFF. CDR3 nucleotides: TGTGCCAGCATTCCGGGACCGGGATACGGGGAGCTGTTTTTT.

The J gene is TRBJ1-2, the V gene TRBV9; TRBD1 matches 9 bases. The V segment lost 2 bases and the J segment 8 bases; nucleotides outside the gene matches: 7. The CDR3 consists of 14 residues. CDR1 and CDR2 from the germline V gene are SGDLS and YYNGEE. The CDR3 protein is CASSVAGTGRGYTF. The CDR3 bases are TGTGCCAGCAGCGTGGCCGGGACAGGGAGGGGCTACACCTTC.

This clonotype was recorded at least ten times. This sequence joins TRBV5-5 and TRBJ2-7, with TRBD1 matching 10 bases. CDR1 and CDR2 from the germline V gene are SGHKS and YYEKEE (reference sequence). CDR3 size: 15 residues. Losses at the gene ends were 0 bases for V and 2 bases for J; bases not matched to a gene: 2. The CDR3 region is CASSLGDRGPYEQYF. The CDR3 coding sequence is TGTGCCAGCAGCTTGGGGGACAGGGGACCCTACGAGCAGTACTTC.

On this clonotype itself: This sequence may be a read error, since a much larger clone differs from it by one base. DNA of the CDR3: TGCAGTGCCGCGCCACACTACTATGAGCAGTTCTTC. Its protein product is CSAAPHYYEQFF. V and J are TRBV20-1 and TRBJ2-1; D unclear. The germline CDR1 and CDR2 sequences are DFQATT and SNEGSKA (reference sequence). The CDR3 extends over 12 amino acids.

This chain joins TRBV7-6 and TRBJ2-6; a weak D match, TRBD2 (6 bases). In germline, CDR1 is SGHVS, CDR2 FNYEAQ. The V end was cut by 5 bases, the J end by 2 bases, with 19 bases between. The CDR3 has 18 residues. The CDR3 nucleotides read TGTGCCAGCAGCCGAAGTCCGGGAGCCCGGGCTGGGGCCAACGTCCTGACTTTC. The encoded protein is CASSRSPGARAGANVLTF.

The chain uses TRBV7-9 and TRBJ2-2; no reliable D call. CDR3 size: 17 residues. Germline V lookup: CDR1 SEHNR, CDR2 FQNEAQ (reference sequence). V lost 5 bases and J lost 2, with 18 bases in between. The CDR3 coding sequence is TGTGCCAGCAGCCCCACAATCGATAATCCAAACACCGGGGAGCTGTTTTTT. This sequence encodes CASSPTIDNPNTGELFF.